The clone carrying this T cell receptor (beta chain) appeared a single time. The data were taken from a study of HIV-infected patients and healthy controls. In germline, CDR1 is SEHNR, CDR2 FQNEAQ (reference sequence). V lost 1 base and J lost 1; bases outside the gene matches: 3. The CDR3 runs to 15 residues. cDNA was made from about 510 ng RNA using alpha and beta constant primers. Alpha and beta chain libraries were made separately by chain-specific third strand synthesis with multiplexing indices. Each cDNA molecule was barcoded, and a single primer pair amplified each chain. One entry per CDR3 protein, called by TCRdb with MiXCR from the 5' RACE reads. Of about 8,500 distinct CDR3 sequences listed, roughly 6.1% are singletons. Whole blood was used without fractionation, so all unsorted peripheral T cells were included. Peripheral blood, approximately 2.6 ml, was drawn for RNA extraction.

Sequencing input: blood. This receptor was taken from an adult in good health. V usage is TRBV7-9 and J usage is TRBJ2-5, with TRBD2 identical over 7 bases. CDR3 coding DNA: TGTGCCAGCAGCTTAGTAGCGGGTCCCCAAGAGACCCAGTACTTC. This encodes CASSLVAGPQETQYF.